This is a list of T cell receptor beta chains from one sample in a study of T cell responses to AZD1222 COVID-19 vaccine. The data were produced by immunoSEQ multiplex PCR, yet TCRdb's version contains in-frame clones alone and is incomplete. The repertoire consists of 110,000 to 150,000 clones, with more than 70% occurring once and the leading ten covering 2.5% to 3%. Source: peripheral blood, taken on day 0 of AZD1222 vaccination. The receptor set was obtained from an adult in good health. Each CDR3 is given with its conserved first and last residue. A D gene is named only where the DNA matches it firmly. Where a row states a size, it is once, few, many or the class of an expanded clone; other rows omit it.

V gene: TRBV5-1; clone size: NA; J gene: TRBJ2-1; D gene: NA; CDR3 length: 14; CDR3 DNA: TGCGCCAGCAGCTCCCGGGACCTCTACAATGAGCAGTTCTTC; CDR3 protein: CASSSRDLYNEQFF
V gene: TRBV19; clone size: few; J gene: TRBJ1-3; D gene: NA; CDR3 length: 16; CDR3 DNA: TGTGCCAGTAGTATTCTCGACTGGAGCTCTGGAAACACCATATATTTT; CDR3 protein: CASSILDWSSGNTIYF
V gene: TRBV9; clone size: NA; J gene: TRBJ1-1; D gene: TRBD1; CDR3 length: 15; CDR3 DNA: TGTGCCAGCAGCCCATCAGGGGGCTCGGACACTGAAGCTTTCTTT; CDR3 protein: CASSPSGGSDTEAFF
V gene: TRBV6-5; clone size: NA; J gene: TRBJ2-7; D gene: NA; CDR3 length: 14; CDR3 DNA: TGTGCCAGCAGTTACCTCCGGGGGCGGCACGAGCAGTACTTC; CDR3 protein: CASSYLRGRHEQYF
V gene: TRBV7-2; clone size: NA; J gene: TRBJ1-4; D gene: TRBD1; CDR3 length: 17; CDR3 DNA: TGTGCCAGCAGCTTACCCGAAGCACAGGGGGCCGGGGAAAAACTGTTTTTT; CDR3 protein: CASSLPEAQGAGEKLFF
V gene: TRBV27; clone size: NA; J gene: TRBJ2-7; D gene: NA; CDR3 length: 15; CDR3 DNA: TGTGCCAGCAGTCCTACAGGGACCCTTGCTAACGAGCAGTACTTC; CDR3 protein: CASSPTGTLANEQYF
V gene: TRBV7-3; clone size: NA; J gene: TRBJ2-2; D gene: TRBD2; CDR3 length: 15; CDR3 DNA: TGTGCCAGCAGCTTAACCCGGGGGGGCGCCGGGGAGCTGTTTTTT; CDR3 protein: CASSLTRGGAGELFF
V gene: TRBV5-6; clone size: NA; J gene: TRBJ1-1; D gene: NA; CDR3 length: 12; CDR3 DNA: TGTGCCAGCAGCTTGGGTGACACTGAAGCTTTCTTT; CDR3 protein: CASSLGDTEAFF
V gene: TRBV5-6; clone size: NA; J gene: TRBJ1-1; D gene: TRBD1; CDR3 length: 14; CDR3 DNA: TGTGCCAGCAGCCGCAGACAGGGGGGCACTGAAGCTTTCTTT; CDR3 protein: CASSRRQGGTEAFF
V gene: TRBV6-2/TRBV6-3; clone size: few; J gene: TRBJ1-1; D gene: NA; CDR3 length: 13; CDR3 DNA: TGTGCCAGCAGTTACTCAGGGTTGACTGAAGCTTTCTTT; CDR3 protein: CASSYSGLTEAFF
V gene: TRBV5-5; clone size: NA; J gene: TRBJ2-7; D gene: TRBD1; CDR3 length: 15; CDR3 DNA: TGTGCCAGCACCATGGAGTGGGACAGACCCTACGAGCAGTACTTC; CDR3 protein: CASTMEWDRPYEQYF
V gene: TRBV7-9; clone size: NA; J gene: TRBJ1-5; D gene: NA; CDR3 length: 15; CDR3 DNA: TGTGCCAGCAGCCCGGCGGGGGGGCAGAATCAGCCCCAGCATTTT; CDR3 protein: CASSPAGGQNQPQHF
V gene: TRBV6-2/TRBV6-3; clone size: NA; J gene: TRBJ2-6; D gene: NA; CDR3 length: 15; CDR3 DNA: TGTGCCAGCAGTTACACGGGGACGGGGGCCAACGTCCTGACTTTC; CDR3 protein: CASSYTGTGANVLTF
V gene: TRBV6-4; clone size: NA; J gene: TRBJ2-5; D gene: NA; CDR3 length: 17; CDR3 DNA: TGTGCCTTCGGACGGGGGTCCCTGATGGGTCTTCAAGAGACCCAGTACTTC; CDR3 protein: CAFGRGSLMGLQETQYF
V gene: TRBV29-1; clone size: once; J gene: TRBJ1-3; D gene: NA; CDR3 length: 13; CDR3 DNA: TGCAGCGTTGAAGATGCCAGTGGAAACACCATATATTTT; CDR3 protein: CSVEDASGNTIYF
V gene: TRBV19; clone size: NA; J gene: TRBJ1-1; D gene: NA; CDR3 length: 13; CDR3 DNA: TGTGCCAGTAGTATTACGGGTGCCACTGAAGCTTTCTTT; CDR3 protein: CASSITGATEAFF
V gene: TRBV6-5; clone size: NA; J gene: TRBJ2-7; D gene: TRBD1; CDR3 length: 15; CDR3 DNA: TGTGCCAGCCGAACCCCCGGGACAGGGTCGTCCGAGCAGTACTTC; CDR3 protein: CASRTPGTGSSEQYF
V gene: TRBV7-2; clone size: NA; J gene: TRBJ2-5; D gene: TRBD2; CDR3 length: 14; CDR3 DNA: TGTGCCAGCAGCTTAGAACTAGCGGGTGGAACCCAGTACTTC; CDR3 protein: CASSLELAGGTQYF
V gene: TRBV19; clone size: NA; J gene: TRBJ1-5; D gene: TRBD1; CDR3 length: 13; CDR3 DNA: TGTGCCAGCCGGGGACAGGGCAATCAGCCCCAGCATTTT; CDR3 protein: CASRGQGNQPQHF
V gene: TRBV12-3/TRBV12-4; clone size: NA; J gene: TRBJ2-1; D gene: NA; CDR3 length: 11; CDR3 DNA: TGTGCCAGCAGTCCCCGCAATGAGCAGTTCTTC; CDR3 protein: CASSPRNEQFF
V gene: TRBV6-2/TRBV6-3; clone size: NA; J gene: TRBJ2-5; D gene: NA; CDR3 length: 16; CDR3 DNA: TGTGCCAGCAGTTACTCCACAGATACAACCCAAGAGACCCAGTACTTC; CDR3 protein: CASSYSTDTTQETQYF
V gene: TRBV5-5; clone size: NA; J gene: TRBJ1-6; D gene: NA; CDR3 length: 14; CDR3 DNA: TGTGCCAGCACCCCCACGGGACCAAATTCACCCCTCCACTTT; CDR3 protein: CASTPTGPNSPLHF
V gene: TRBV10-2; clone size: NA; J gene: TRBJ2-2; D gene: TRBD2; CDR3 length: 18; CDR3 DNA: TGCGCCAGCAGCACTAGCGGGGGGGCCTATGGGGACACCGGGGAGCTGTTTTTT; CDR3 protein: CASSTSGGAYGDTGELFF
V gene: TRBV25-1; clone size: NA; J gene: TRBJ2-3; D gene: NA; CDR3 length: 12; CDR3 DNA: TGTGCCAGCAGTGGTTATTTCTACACGCAGTATTTT; CDR3 protein: CASSGYFYTQYF
V gene: TRBV11-2; clone size: NA; J gene: TRBJ2-3; D gene: TRBD1; CDR3 length: 15; CDR3 DNA: TGTGCCAGCAGCTACGGACAGGGGATCACAGATACGCAGTATTTT; CDR3 protein: CASSYGQGITDTQYF
V gene: TRBV3-1/TRBV3-2; clone size: NA; J gene: TRBJ2-1; D gene: NA; CDR3 length: 14; CDR3 DNA: TGTGCCAGCAGCCATTACTCTTTAAACAATGAGCAGTTCTTC; CDR3 protein: CASSHYSLNNEQFF
V gene: TRBV29-1; clone size: NA; J gene: TRBJ2-7; D gene: TRBD2; CDR3 length: 14; CDR3 DNA: TGCAGCGTTGAAGGCCTAGCGGGTACCTACGAGCAGTACTTC; CDR3 protein: CSVEGLAGTYEQYF
V gene: TRBV9; clone size: NA; J gene: TRBJ2-1; D gene: NA; CDR3 length: 15; CDR3 DNA: TGTGCCAGCAGCGTAGGGCGAGGGGCCGCAAGTGAGCAGTTCTTC; CDR3 protein: CASSVGRGAASEQFF
V gene: TRBV29-1; clone size: NA; J gene: TRBJ1-2; D gene: TRBD1; CDR3 length: 15; CDR3 DNA: TGCAGCGTGGGATTTACGGACAGGGAAATCCATGGCTACACCTTC; CDR3 protein: CSVGFTDREIHGYTF
V gene: TRBV6-5; clone size: NA; J gene: TRBJ1-2; D gene: NA; CDR3 length: 13; CDR3 DNA: TGTGCCAGCAGGCGGAACAAAGGATATGGCTACACCTTC; CDR3 protein: CASRRNKGYGYTF
V gene: TRBV2; clone size: NA; J gene: TRBJ1-3; D gene: NA; CDR3 length: 14; CDR3 DNA: TGTGCCAGCAGTGAAGGGGGGTCGGGAAACACCATATATTTT; CDR3 protein: CASSEGGSGNTIYF
V gene: TRBV21-1; clone size: NA; J gene: TRBJ1-4; D gene: NA; CDR3 length: 15; CDR3 DNA: TGTGCCAGCAGCATAGGGACAGCAACTAATGAAAAACTGTTTTTT; CDR3 protein: CASSIGTATNEKLFF
V gene: TRBV6-5; clone size: NA; J gene: TRBJ1-2; D gene: TRBD1; CDR3 length: 15; CDR3 DNA: TGTGCCAGCAGCCCCGACCTTACAGGGGGCTATGGCTACACCTTC; CDR3 protein: CASSPDLTGGYGYTF
V gene: TRBV6-5; clone size: NA; J gene: TRBJ1-1; D gene: NA; CDR3 length: 14; CDR3 DNA: TGTGCCAGCAGTTGGGGGGCAAGGAGGACTGAAGCTTTCTTT; CDR3 protein: CASSWGARRTEAFF
V gene: TRBV7-7; clone size: NA; J gene: TRBJ2-7; D gene: NA; CDR3 length: 15; CDR3 DNA: TGTGCTAGCAGCTTAGCGCTAGGGGCAGGAAGCGAGCAGTACTTC; CDR3 protein: CASSLALGAGSEQYF
V gene: TRBV9; clone size: NA; J gene: TRBJ2-7; D gene: TRBD2; CDR3 length: 16; CDR3 DNA: TGTGCCAGCAGCGTAGCCCCTAGCGGGACCCGCTACGAGCAGTACTTC; CDR3 protein: CASSVAPSGTRYEQYF
V gene: TRBV2; clone size: NA; J gene: TRBJ2-1; D gene: NA; CDR3 length: 18; CDR3 DNA: TGTGCCAGCAGGGACTATGGCCTGGCGGGGGCCCCTAACAATGAGCAGTTCTTC; CDR3 protein: CASRDYGLAGAPNNEQFF
V gene: TRBV5-4; clone size: NA; J gene: TRBJ2-1; D gene: NA; CDR3 length: 13; CDR3 DNA: TGTGCCAGCAGCTTTACAGGAGAGGGTGAGCAGTTCTTC; CDR3 protein: CASSFTGEGEQFF
V gene: TRBV6-1; clone size: NA; J gene: TRBJ1-3; D gene: NA; CDR3 length: 16; CDR3 DNA: TGTGCCAGCAGTGAGGGATTCAGGATCTCTGGAAACACCATATATTTT; CDR3 protein: CASSEGFRISGNTIYF
V gene: TRBV15; clone size: NA; J gene: TRBJ2-7; D gene: NA; CDR3 length: 17; CDR3 DNA: TGTGCCACCAGCAGAGATTGGCGACCGCAAACCTCCTACGAGCAGTACTTC; CDR3 protein: CATSRDWRPQTSYEQYF
V gene: TRBV9; clone size: NA; J gene: TRBJ2-7; D gene: TRBD2; CDR3 length: 11; CDR3 DNA: TGTGCCAGCAGCCGGGGGGGAGAGCAGTACTTC; CDR3 protein: CASSRGGEQYF
V gene: TRBV30; clone size: few; J gene: TRBJ1-4; D gene: NA; CDR3 length: 15; CDR3 DNA: TGTGCCTGGAGTGTATTCATCGGAGGGAGTGAAAAACTGTTTTTT; CDR3 protein: CAWSVFIGGSEKLFF
V gene: TRBV18; clone size: NA; J gene: TRBJ2-1; D gene: NA; CDR3 length: 12; CDR3 DNA: TGTGCCAGCTCCAAGATTGACGATGAGCAGTTCTTC; CDR3 protein: CASSKIDDEQFF
V gene: TRBV7-2; clone size: NA; J gene: TRBJ1-6; D gene: NA; CDR3 length: 14; CDR3 DNA: TGTGCCAGCAGCTTAGGGAGTCAGATAGGACCCCTCCACTTT; CDR3 protein: CASSLGSQIGPLHF
V gene: TRBV7-2; clone size: NA; J gene: TRBJ2-2; D gene: NA; CDR3 length: 18; CDR3 DNA: TGTGCCAGCAGCTTAGGGGAAGGACAGTACGCGAACACCGGGGAGCTGTTTTTT; CDR3 protein: CASSLGEGQYANTGELFF